This is a list of T cell receptor beta chains from one sample in a study of blood T cell repertoires in COVID-19. This table comes from immunoSEQ multiplex PCR, and its TCRdb copy is limited to in-frame clones, with some not included. The sample yields roughly 300,000 clones, about 83% seen once. The sample taken for sequencing was peripheral blood. Receptors originate from a woman aged 45-65 years with acute or convalescent COVID-19. Both conserved end residues are part of each CDR3. A D gene is named only where the DNA matches it firmly. Some rows have no size entry. The others give once, few or many, or a class for an expanded clone.

v_gene	d_gene	j_gene	abundance	CDR3aa	CDR3nt
TRBV27	TRBD1	TRBJ1-5	.	CASSLLGQVSNQPQHF	TGTGCCAGCAGTTTACTGGGACAGGTTAGCAATCAGCCCCAGCATTTT
TRBV6-1	.	TRBJ1-3	.	CASSEYQGPSGNTIYF	TGTGCCAGCAGTGAATACCAGGGGCCCTCTGGAAACACCATATATTTT
TRBV28	.	TRBJ2-7	.	CASSDGGEGGYEQYF	TGTGCCAGCAGTGACGGCGGTGAGGGAGGCTACGAGCAGTACTTC
TRBV15	.	TRBJ1-2	.	CATSRAPTDYGYTF	TGTGCCACCAGCAGAGCCCCCACGGACTATGGCTACACCTTC
TRBV5-1	.	TRBJ1-4	.	CASSLTGANEKLFF	TGCGCCAGCAGCTTGACCGGGGCTAATGAAAAACTGTTTTTT
TRBV7-9	TRBD1	TRBJ2-7	.	CASSYRNDRESYEQYF	TGTGCCAGCAGCTACAGGAACGACAGGGAAAGCTACGAGCAGTACTTC
TRBV10-3	TRBD2	TRBJ2-7	.	CAISARSSGGSLSQYF	TGTGCCATCAGTGCCCGCTCTAGCGGGGGGTCCTTGAGCCAGTACTTC
TRBV9	TRBD1	TRBJ2-7	.	CASSGEGALIHEQYF	TGTGCCAGCAGCGGAGAGGGGGCCCTTATCCACGAGCAGTACTTC
TRBV7-2	TRBD2	TRBJ2-7	.	CASSSQGTSSYEQYF	TGTGCCAGCAGCTCCCAAGGGACTAGCTCCTACGAGCAGTACTTC
TRBV24-1	.	TRBJ2-5	once	CATGAPGTPQETQYF	TGTGCCACCGGAGCCCCCGGGACACCGCAAGAGACCCAGTACTTC
TRBV18	TRBD2	TRBJ2-3	.	CASSPPRGRSTDTQYF	TGTGCCAGCTCACCACCGCGCGGGAGGAGCACAGATACGCAGTATTTT
TRBV19	TRBD1	TRBJ1-1	.	CASSRTGLRTEAFF	TGTGCCTCATCAAGGACAGGTTTAAGAACTGAAGCTTTCTTT
TRBV10-3	.	TRBJ2-3	.	CAISDSGGTDTQYF	TGTGCCATCAGTGATTCCGGGGGCACAGATACGCAGTATTTT
TRBV28	TRBD1	TRBJ2-3	once	CASSVQDRHVYTQYF	TGTGCCAGCAGTGTTCAGGACAGGCACGTCTATACGCAGTATTTT
TRBV9	.	TRBJ1-5	.	CASSGGVSGQPQHF	TGTGCCAGCAGCGGCGGGGTTTCGGGTCAGCCCCAGCATTTT
TRBV7-2	.	TRBJ2-6	.	CASSPFGGSGANVLTF	TGTGCCAGCAGCCCCTTTGGAGGGTCCGGGGCCAACGTCCTGACTTTC
TRBV25-1	.	TRBJ2-2	.	CASGGFGTGELFF	TGTGCCAGCGGAGGGTTCGGGACCGGGGAGCTGTTTTTT
TRBV29-1	.	TRBJ2-5	.	CSVEGSGQETQYF	TGCAGCGTTGAGGGCAGTGGGCAAGAGACCCAGTACTTC
TRBV4-2	.	TRBJ2-7	.	CASSQARETYEQYF	TGTGCCAGCAGCCAGGCGAGGGAGACCTACGAGCAGTACTTC
TRBV28	.	TRBJ2-7	few	CASSTYEQYF	TGTGCCAGCAGCACCTACGAGCAGTACTTC
TRBV28	.	TRBJ1-1	.	CASSFFNSGSGTKNTEAFF	TGTGCCAGCAGTTTTTTTAATTCGGGATCCGGGACAAAGAACACTGAAGCTTTCTTT
TRBV7-2	.	TRBJ1-3	.	CASSLGSRSSGNTIYF	TGTGCCAGCAGCTTAGGAAGTCGGAGCTCTGGAAACACCATATATTTT
TRBV7-9	TRBD2	TRBJ2-5	.	CASSASGRAPKTQYF	TGTGCCAGCAGCGCTAGCGGGAGGGCCCCAAAGACCCAGTACTTC
TRBV7-2	.	TRBJ2-2	.	CASSLAVRQGTGELFF	TGTGCCAGCAGCTTAGCTGTCAGGCAGGGCACCGGGGAGCTGTTTTTT
TRBV5-4	TRBD2	TRBJ2-1	.	CASSSALAGHNEQFF	TGTGCCAGCAGCTCGGCTCTAGCGGGGCACAATGAGCAGTTCTTC
TRBV6-5	.	TRBJ2-3	.	CASTQRGTDTQYF	TGTGCCAGCACCCAGCGGGGCACAGATACGCAGTATTTT
TRBV2	TRBD1	TRBJ2-1	.	CASRTGESINYNEQFF	TGTGCCAGCAGAACAGGGGAGTCGATAAATTACAATGAGCAGTTCTTC
TRBV5-6	TRBD2	TRBJ2-1	.	CASSLGLAGAGLYNEQFF	TGTGCCAGCAGCTTGGGACTAGCGGGAGCTGGATTATACAATGAGCAGTTCTTC
TRBV7-2	TRBD1	TRBJ1-5	.	CASSLSGQGAQPQHF	TGTGCCAGCAGCTTATCTGGTCAGGGGGCCCAGCCCCAGCATTTT
TRBV5-5	TRBD1	TRBJ1-5	.	CASSYAAFRQGGSNQPQHF	TGTGCCAGCAGCTACGCCGCCTTTAGGCAGGGGGGAAGCAATCAGCCCCAGCATTTT
TRBV27	.	TRBJ2-3	few	CASSYGRGTDTQYF	TGTGCCAGCAGTTATGGGCGCGGCACAGATACGCAGTATTTT